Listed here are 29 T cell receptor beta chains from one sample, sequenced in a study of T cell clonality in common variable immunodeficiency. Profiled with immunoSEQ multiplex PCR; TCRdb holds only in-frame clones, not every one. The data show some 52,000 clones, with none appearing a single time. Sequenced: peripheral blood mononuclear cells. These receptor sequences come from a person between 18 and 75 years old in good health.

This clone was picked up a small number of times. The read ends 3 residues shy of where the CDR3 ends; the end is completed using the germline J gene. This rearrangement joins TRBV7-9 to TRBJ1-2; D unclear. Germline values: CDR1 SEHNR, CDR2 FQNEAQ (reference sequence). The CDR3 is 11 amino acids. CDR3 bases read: TGTGCCAGCAGCAACACAGATACC. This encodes CASSNTDT. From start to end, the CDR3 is CASSNTDTYTF.

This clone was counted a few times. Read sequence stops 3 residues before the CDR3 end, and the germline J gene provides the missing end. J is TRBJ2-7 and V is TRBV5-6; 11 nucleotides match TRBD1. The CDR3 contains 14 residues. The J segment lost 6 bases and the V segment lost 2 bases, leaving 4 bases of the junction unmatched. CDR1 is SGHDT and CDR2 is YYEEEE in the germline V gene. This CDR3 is CASSFGTGGSEQYF. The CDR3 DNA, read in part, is TGTGCCAGCAGCTTCGGGACAGGGGGTTCCGAG.

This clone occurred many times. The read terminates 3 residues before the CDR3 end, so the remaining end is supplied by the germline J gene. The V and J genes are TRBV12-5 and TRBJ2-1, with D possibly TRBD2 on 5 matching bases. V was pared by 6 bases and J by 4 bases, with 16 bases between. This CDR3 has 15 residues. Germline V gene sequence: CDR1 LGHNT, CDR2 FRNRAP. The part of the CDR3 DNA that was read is TGTGCTAGTGGCCCCGGTTGGGCGGGTTACAATGAG. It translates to CASGPGWAGYNE. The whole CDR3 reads CASGPGWAGYNEQFF.

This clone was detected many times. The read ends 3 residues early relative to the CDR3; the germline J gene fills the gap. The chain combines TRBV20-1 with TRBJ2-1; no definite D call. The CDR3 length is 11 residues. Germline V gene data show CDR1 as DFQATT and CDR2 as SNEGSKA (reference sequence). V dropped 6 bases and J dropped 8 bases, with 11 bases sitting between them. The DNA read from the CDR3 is TGCAGTGCATCCAATCGGGATGAG. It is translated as CSASNRDE. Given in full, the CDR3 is CSASNRDEQFF.

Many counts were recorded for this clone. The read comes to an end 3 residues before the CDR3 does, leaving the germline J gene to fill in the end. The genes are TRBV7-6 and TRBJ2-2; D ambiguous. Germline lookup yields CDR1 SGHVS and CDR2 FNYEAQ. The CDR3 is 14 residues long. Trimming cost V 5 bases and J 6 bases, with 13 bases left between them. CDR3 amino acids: CASSRTSLAGELFF. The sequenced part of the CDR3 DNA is TGTGCCAGCAGCCGAACATCTCTTGCCGGGGAG.

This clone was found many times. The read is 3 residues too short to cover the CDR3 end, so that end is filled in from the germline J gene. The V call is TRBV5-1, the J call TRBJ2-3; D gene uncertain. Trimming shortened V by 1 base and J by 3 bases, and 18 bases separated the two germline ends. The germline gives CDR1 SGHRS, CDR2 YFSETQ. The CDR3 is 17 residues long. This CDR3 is CASSLTRSGEKTDTQYF. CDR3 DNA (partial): TGCGCCAGCAGCTTGACGAGGTCAGGTGAGAAGACAGATACG.

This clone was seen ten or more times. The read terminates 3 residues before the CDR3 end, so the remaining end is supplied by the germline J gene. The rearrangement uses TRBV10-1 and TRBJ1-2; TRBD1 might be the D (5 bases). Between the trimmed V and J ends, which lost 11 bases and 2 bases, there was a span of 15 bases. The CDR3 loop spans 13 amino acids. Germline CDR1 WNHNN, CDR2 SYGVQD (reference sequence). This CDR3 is CACKTGSNYGYTF. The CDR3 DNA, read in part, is TGCGCCTGCAAAACAGGATCCAACTATGGC.

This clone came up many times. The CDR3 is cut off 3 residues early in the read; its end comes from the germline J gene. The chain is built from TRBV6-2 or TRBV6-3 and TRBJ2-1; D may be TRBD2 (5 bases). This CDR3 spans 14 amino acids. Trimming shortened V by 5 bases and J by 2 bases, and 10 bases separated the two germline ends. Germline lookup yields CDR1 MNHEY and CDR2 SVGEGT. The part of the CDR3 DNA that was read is TGTGCCAGCAGTGGCGGACTTACCTACAATGAG. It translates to CASSGGLTYNE. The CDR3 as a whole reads CASSGGLTYNEQFF.

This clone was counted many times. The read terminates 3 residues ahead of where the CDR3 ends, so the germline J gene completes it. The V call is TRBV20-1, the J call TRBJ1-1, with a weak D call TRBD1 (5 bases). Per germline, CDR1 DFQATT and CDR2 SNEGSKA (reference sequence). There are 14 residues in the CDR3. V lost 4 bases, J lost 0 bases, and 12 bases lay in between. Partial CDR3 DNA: TGCAGTGCTACCCAACAGGCCATGAACACTGAA. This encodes CSATQQAMNTE. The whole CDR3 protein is CSATQQAMNTEAFF.

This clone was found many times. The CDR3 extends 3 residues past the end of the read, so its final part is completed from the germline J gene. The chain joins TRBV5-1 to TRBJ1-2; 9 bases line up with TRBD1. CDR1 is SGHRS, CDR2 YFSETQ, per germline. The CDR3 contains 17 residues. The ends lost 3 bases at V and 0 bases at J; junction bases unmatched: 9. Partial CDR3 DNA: TGCGCCAGCAGCTCTCATACGACAGGGGGTACTAACTATGGC. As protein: CASSSHTTGGTNYG. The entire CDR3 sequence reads CASSSHTTGGTNYGYTF.

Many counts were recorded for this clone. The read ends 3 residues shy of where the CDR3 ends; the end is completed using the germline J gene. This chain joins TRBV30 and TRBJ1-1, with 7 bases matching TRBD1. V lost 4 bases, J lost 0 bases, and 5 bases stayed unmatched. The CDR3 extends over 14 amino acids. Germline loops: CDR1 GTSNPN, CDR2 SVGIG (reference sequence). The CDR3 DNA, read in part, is TGTGCCTGGATTCAAGGACAGGTGAACACTGAA. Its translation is CAWIQGQVNTE. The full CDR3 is CAWIQGQVNTEAFF. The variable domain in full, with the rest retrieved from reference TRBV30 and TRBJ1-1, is SQTIHQWPATLVQPVGSPLSLECTVEGTSNPNLYWYRQAAGRGLQLLFYSVGIGQISSEVPQNLSASRPQDRQFILSSKKLLLSDSGFYLCAWIQGQVNTEAFFGQGTRLTVV.

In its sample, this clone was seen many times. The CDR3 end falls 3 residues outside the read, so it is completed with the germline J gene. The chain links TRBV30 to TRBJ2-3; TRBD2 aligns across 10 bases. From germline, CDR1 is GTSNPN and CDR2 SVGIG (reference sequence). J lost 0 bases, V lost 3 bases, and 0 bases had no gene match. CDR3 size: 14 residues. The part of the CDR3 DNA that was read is TGTGCCTGGAGACTAGCGGGGAGCACAGATACG. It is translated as CAWRLAGSTDT. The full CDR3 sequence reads CAWRLAGSTDTQYF.

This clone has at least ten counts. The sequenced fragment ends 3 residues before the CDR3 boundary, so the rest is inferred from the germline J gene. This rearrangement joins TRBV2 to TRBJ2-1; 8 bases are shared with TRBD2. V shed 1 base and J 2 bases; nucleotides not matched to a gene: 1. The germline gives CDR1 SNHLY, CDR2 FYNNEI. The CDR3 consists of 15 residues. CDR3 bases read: TGTGCCAGCAGTGAAGAGGGACTAGCCTACAATGAG. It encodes CASSEEGLAYNE. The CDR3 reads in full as CASSEEGLAYNEQFF.

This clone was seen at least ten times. The CDR3 region is CASSLTKGLAYEQYF. CDR3 bases read: TGTGCCAGCAGTTTAACCAAGGGACTAGCCTACGAG. The chain links TRBV12-3 or TRBV12-4 to TRBJ2-7, with TRBD2 matching 8 bases. With the read ending 3 residues before the CDR3 end, the germline J gene is used to fill in that end. This CDR3 has 15 amino acids. After removal of 2 bases from V and 2 bases from J, the junction contained 5 bases not matched to a gene.

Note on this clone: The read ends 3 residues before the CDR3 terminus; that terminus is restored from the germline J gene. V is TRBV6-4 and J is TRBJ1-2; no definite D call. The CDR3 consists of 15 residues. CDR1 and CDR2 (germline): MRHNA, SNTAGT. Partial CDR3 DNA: TGTGCCAGCAGAGAACTAGCGGGAGGGCACAATGAC. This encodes CASRELAGGHND. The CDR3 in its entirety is CASRELAGGHNDYTF.

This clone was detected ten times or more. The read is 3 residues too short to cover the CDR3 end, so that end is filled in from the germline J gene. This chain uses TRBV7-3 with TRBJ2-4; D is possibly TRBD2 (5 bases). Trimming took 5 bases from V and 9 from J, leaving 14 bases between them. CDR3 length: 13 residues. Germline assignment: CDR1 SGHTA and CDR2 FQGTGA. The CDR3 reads CASSKDYGRIQYF. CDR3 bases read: TGTGCCAGCAGCAAAGACTACGGCCGCATT. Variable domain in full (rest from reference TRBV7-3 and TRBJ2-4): GAGVSQTPSNKVTEKGKYVELRCDPISGHTALYWYRQSLGQGPEFLIYFQGTGAADDSGLPNDRFFAVRPEGSVSTLKIQRTERGDSAVYLCASSKDYGRIQYFGAGTRLSVL.

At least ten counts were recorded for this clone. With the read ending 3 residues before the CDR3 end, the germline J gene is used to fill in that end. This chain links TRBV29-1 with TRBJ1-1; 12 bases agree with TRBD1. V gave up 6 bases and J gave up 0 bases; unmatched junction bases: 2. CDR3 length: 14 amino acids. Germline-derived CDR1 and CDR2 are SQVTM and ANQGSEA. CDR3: CSVGQGAVNTEAFF. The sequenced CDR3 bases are TGCAGCGTGGGACAGGGGGCCGTGAACACTGAA.

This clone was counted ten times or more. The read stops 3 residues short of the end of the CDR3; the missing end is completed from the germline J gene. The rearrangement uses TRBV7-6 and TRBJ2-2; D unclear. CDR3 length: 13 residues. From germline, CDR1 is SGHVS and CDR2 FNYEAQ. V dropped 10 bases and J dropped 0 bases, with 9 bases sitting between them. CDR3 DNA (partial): TGTGCCACCTCCCTATCGAACACCGGGGAG. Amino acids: CATSLSNTGE. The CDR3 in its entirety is CATSLSNTGELFF.

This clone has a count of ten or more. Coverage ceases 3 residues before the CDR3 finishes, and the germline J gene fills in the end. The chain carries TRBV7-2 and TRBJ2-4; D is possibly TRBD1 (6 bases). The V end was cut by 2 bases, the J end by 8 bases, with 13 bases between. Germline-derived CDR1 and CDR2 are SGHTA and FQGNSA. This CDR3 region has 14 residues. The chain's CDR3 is CASSLIYRDDIQYF. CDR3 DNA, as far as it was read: TGTGCCAGCAGCTTAATTTACAGGGATGACATT. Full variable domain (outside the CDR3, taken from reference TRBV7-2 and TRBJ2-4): GAGVSQSPSNKVTEKGKDVELRCDPISGHTALYWYRQSLGQGLEFLIYFQGNSAPDKSGLPSDRFSAERTGGSVSTLTIQRTQQEDSAVYLCASSLIYRDDIQYFGAGTRLSVL.

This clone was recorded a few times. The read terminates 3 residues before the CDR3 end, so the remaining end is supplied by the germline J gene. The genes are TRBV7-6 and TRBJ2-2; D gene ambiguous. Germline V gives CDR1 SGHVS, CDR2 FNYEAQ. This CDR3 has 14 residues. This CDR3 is CASSLQQTNEKLFF. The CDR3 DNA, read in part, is TGTGCCAGCAGCTTACAGCAAACTAATGAAAAG.

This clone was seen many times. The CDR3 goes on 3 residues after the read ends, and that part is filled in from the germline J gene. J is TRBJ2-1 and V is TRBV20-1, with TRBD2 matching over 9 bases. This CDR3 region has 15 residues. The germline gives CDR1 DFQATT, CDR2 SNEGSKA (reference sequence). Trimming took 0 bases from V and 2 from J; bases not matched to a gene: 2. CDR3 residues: CSARDSGSAYNEQFF. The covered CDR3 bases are TGCAGTGCTAGAGATAGCGGGAGTGCCTACAATGAG.

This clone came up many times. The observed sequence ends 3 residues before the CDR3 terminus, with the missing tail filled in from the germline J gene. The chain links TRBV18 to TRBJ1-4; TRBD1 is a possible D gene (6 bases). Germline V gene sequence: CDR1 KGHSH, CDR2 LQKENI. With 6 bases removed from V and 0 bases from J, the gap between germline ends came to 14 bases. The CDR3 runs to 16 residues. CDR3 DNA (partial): TGTGCCAGCTCCCTCGGGACATCCGCAACTAATGAAAAA. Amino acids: CASSLGTSATNEK. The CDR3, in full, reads CASSLGTSATNEKLFF.

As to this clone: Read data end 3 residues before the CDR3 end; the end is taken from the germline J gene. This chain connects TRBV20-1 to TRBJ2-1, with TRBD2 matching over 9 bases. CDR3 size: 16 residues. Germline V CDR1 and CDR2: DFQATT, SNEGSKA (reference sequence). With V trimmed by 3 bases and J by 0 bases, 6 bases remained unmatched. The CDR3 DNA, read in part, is TGCAGTGCTAGTCCGATTAGCGGGAGCTCCTACAATGAG. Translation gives CSASPISGSSYNE. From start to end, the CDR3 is CSASPISGSSYNEQFF.

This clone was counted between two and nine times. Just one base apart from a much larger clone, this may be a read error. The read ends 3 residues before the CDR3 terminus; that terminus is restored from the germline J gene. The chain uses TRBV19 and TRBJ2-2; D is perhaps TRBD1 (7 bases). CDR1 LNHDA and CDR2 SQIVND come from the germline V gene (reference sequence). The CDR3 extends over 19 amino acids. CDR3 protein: CASSAWRQGGLLNTRELFF. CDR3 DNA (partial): TGTGCCAGTAGTGCTTGGAGACAGGGAGGACTTTTAAACACCCGGGAG. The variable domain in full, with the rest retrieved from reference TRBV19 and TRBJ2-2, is DGGITQSPKYLFRKEGQNVTLSCEQNLNHDAMYWYRQDPGQGLRLIYYSQIVNDFQKGDIAEGYSVSREKKESFPLTVTSAQKNPTAFYLCASSAWRQGGLLNTRELFFGEGSRLTVL.

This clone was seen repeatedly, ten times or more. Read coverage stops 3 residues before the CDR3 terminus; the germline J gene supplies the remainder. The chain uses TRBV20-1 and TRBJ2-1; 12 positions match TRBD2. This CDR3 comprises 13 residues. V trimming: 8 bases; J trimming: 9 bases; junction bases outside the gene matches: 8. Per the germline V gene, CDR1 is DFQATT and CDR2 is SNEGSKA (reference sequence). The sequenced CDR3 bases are TGCAGTCCCGAACTAGCGGGAGGCCGTGAG. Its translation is CSPELAGGRE. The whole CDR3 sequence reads CSPELAGGREQFF.

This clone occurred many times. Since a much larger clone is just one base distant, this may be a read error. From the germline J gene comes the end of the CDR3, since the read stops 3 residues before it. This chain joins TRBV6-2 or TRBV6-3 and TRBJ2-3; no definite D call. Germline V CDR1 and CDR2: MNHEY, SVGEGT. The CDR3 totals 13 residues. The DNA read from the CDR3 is TGTGCCAGCAGTTGGGCGCGCAATCAGCCG. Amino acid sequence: CASSWARNQP. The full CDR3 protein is CASSWARNQPQYF.

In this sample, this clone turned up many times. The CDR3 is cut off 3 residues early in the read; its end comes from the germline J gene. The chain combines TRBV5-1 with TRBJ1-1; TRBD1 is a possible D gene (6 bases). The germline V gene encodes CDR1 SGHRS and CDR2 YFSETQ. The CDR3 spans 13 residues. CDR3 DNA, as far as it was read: TGCGCCAGCAGCTTGGAGTGGGGGCGCGCG. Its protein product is CASSLEWGRA. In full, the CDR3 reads CASSLEWGRAAFF.

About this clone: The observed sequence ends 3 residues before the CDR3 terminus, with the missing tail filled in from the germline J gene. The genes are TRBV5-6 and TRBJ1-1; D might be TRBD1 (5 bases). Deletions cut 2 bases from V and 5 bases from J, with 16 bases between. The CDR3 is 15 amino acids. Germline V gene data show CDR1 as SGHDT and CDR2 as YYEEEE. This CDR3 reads CASSFDSRPFTEAFF. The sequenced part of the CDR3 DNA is TGTGCCAGCAGCTTTGACAGCCGCCCGTTTACTGAA. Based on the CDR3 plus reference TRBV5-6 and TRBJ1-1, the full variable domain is DAGVTQSPTHLIKTRGQQVTLRCSPKSGHDTVSWYQQALGQGPQFIFQYYEEEERQRGNFPDRFSGHQFPNYSSELNVNALLLGDSALYLCASSFDSRPFTEAFFGQGTRLTVV.

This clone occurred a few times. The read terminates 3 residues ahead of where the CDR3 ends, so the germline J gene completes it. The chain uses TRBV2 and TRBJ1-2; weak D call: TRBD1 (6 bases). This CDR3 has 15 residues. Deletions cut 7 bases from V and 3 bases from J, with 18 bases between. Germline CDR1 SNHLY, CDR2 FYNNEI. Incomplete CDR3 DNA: TGTGCCAGCACCAAGCGAACAGGGCGCGACTATGGC. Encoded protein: CASTKRTGRDYG. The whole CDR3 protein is CASTKRTGRDYGYTF.